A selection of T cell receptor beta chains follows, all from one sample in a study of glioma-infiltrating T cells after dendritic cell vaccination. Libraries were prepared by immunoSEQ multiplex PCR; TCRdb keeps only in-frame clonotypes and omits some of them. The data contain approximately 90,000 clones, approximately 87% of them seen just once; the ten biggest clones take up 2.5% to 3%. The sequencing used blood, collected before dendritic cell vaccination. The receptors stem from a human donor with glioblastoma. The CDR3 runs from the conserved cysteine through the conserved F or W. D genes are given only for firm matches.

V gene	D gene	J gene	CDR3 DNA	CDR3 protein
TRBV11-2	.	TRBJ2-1	TGTGCCAGCAGCTCCTGGGGCGACAATGAGCAGTTCTTC	CASSSWGDNEQFF
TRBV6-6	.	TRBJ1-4	TGTGCCAGCAGTTACTCGACGACAGTAGAAAAACTGTTTTTT	CASSYSTTVEKLFF
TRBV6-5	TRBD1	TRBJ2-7	TGTGCCAGCACCCGGGACAGCTACGAGCAGTACTTC	CASTRDSYEQYF
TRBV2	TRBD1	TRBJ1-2	TGTGCCAGCTCAACAGGGGGGACCTATGGCTACACCTTC	CASSTGGTYGYTF
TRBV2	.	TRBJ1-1	TGTGCCAGCAGTCTGGACAGCTCTGAAGCTTTCTTT	CASSLDSSEAFF
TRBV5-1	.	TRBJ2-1	TGCGCCAGCAGCTTCCGGGACTCCTACAATGAGCAGTTCTTC	CASSFRDSYNEQFF
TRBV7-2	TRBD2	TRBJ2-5	TGTGCCAGCAGCCTTGGGGGGGCGGGAGGCCGAGAGACCCAGTACTTC	CASSLGGAGGRETQYF
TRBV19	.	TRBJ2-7	TGTGCCAGTAGTCCTATCGACAGGCTCATGACCTACGAGCAGTACTTC	CASSPIDRLMTYEQYF
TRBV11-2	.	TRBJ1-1	TGTGCCAGCAGCCCAGCGGGCGGGAGAGCTTTCTTT	CASSPAGGRAFF
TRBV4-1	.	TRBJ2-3	TGCGCCAGCAGCCAGATTCGGGATACGCAGTATTTT	CASSQIRDTQYF
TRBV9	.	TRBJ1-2	TGTGCCAGCAGCCCCGGCGGGGCCGGCTACACCTTC	CASSPGGAGYTF
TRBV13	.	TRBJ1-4	TGTGCCAGCAGCTCAAACCGGGTTTGGGGGGACGGTGAAAAACTGTTTTTT	CASSSNRVWGDGEKLFF
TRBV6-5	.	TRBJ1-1	TGTGCCAGCAGTGGCCGCGGAGGCACTGAAGCTTTCTTT	CASSGRGGTEAFF
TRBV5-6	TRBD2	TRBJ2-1	TGTGCCAGCAGCAAGGCCCTAGCGGGAGGGCTCGAGCAGTTCTTC	CASSKALAGGLEQFF
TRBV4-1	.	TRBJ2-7	TGCGCCAGCAGCCTTCGTACGGGCCAGGGAATATACGAGCAGTACTTC	CASSLRTGQGIYEQYF
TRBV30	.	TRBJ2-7	TGTGCCTGGAGAGCCGGGATCTCCTACGAGCAGTACTTC	CAWRAGISYEQYF
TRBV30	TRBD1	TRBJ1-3	TGTGCTCGGGGGGGGACAGATTCTGGAAACACCATATATTTT	CARGGTDSGNTIYF
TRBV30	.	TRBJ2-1	TGTGCCTGGAGGAGGGACTTACAGCACAATGAGCAGTTCTTC	CAWRRDLQHNEQFF